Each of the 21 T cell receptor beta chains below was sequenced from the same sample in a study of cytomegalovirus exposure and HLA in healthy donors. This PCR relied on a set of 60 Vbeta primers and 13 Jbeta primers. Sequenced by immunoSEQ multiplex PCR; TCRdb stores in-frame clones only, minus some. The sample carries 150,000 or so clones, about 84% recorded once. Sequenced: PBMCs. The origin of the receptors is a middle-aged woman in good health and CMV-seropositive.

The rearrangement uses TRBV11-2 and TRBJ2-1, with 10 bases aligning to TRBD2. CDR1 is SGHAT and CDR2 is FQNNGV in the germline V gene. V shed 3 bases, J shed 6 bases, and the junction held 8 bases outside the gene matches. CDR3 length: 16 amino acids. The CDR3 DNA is TGTGCCAGCAGCTTCTACCTAGCGGGAGTAGGCAATGAGCAGTTCTTC. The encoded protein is CASSFYLAGVGNEQFF.

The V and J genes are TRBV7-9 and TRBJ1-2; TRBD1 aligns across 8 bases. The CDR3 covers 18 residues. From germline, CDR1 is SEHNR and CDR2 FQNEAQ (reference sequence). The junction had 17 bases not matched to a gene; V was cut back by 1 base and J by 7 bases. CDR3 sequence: CASSLVSVRQGLGTGYTF. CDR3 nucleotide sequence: TGTGCCAGCAGCTTAGTTTCTGTACGACAGGGGCTCGGTACTGGCTACACCTTC.

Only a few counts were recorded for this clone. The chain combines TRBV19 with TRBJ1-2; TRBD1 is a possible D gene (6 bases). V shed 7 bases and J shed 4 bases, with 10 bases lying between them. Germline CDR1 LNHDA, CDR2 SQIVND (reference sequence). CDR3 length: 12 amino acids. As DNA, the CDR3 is TGTGCCAGTAACGGACAGCCCTATGGCTACACCTTC. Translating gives CASNGQPYGYTF. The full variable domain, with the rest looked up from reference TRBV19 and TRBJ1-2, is DGGITQSPKYLFRKEGQNVTLSCEQNLNHDAMYWYRQDPGQGLRLIYYSQIVNDFQKGDIAEGYSVSREKKESFPLTVTSAQKNPTAFYLCASNGQPYGYTFGSGTRLTVV.

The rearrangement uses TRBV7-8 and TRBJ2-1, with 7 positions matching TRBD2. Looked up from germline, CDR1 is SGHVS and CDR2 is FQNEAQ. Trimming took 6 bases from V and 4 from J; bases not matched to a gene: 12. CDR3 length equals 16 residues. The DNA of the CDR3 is TGTGCCAGCAGGGTGCGGGGAGGGGCGTTATACAATGAGCAGTTCTTC. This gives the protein CASRVRGGALYNEQFF.

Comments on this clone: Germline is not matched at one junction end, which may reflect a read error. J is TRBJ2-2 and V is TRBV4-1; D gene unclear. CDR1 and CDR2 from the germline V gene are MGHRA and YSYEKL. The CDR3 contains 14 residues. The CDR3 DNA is TGCGCCAGCAGCAAAGACTTTGACACCGGGGAGCTGTTTTTT. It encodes CASSKDFDTGELFF.

The CDR3 loop is CASRVGTGGASEQYF. In DNA, the CDR3 is TGCGCCAGCAGGGTAGGGACAGGGGGGGCCAGCGAGCAGTACTTC. The rearrangement joins TRBV5-1 to TRBJ2-7, with 11 bases aligning to TRBD1. V shed 5 bases and J 6 bases; nucleotides not matched to a gene: 10. The germline CDR1 and CDR2 sequences are SGHRS and YFSETQ. CDR3 length: 15 amino acids.

The DNA for the CDR3 is TGTGCCAGCAGTGGGACTTACAATGAGCAGTTCTTC. This encodes CASSGTYNEQFF. The rearrangement uses TRBV2 and TRBJ2-1; TRBD2 might be the D (5 bases). The CDR3 consists of 12 residues. Germline loops: CDR1 SNHLY, CDR2 FYNNEI. The ends were cut back, 4 bases at V and 4 bases at J, with 5 bases in the middle.

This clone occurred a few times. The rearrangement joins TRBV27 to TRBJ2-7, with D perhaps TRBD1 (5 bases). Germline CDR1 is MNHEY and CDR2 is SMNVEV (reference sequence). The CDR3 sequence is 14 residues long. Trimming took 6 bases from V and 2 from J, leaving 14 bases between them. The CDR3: CASRRTSTTYEQYF. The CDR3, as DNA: TGTGCCAGCAGAAGGACAAGTACAACCTACGAGCAGTACTTC.

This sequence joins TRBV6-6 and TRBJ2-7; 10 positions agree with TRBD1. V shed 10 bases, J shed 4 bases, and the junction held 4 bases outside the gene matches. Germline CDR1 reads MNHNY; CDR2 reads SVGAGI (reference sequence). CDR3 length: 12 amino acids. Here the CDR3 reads CATRQGAYEQYF. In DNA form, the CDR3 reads TGTGCCACCCGACAGGGGGCTTACGAGCAGTACTTC.

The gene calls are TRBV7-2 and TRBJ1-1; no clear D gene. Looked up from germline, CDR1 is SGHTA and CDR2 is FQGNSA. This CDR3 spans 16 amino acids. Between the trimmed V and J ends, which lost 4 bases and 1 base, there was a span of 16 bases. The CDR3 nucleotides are TGTGCCAGCAGCTCGCCCCTCGGGATGGGGAACACTGAAGCTTTCTTT. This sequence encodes CASSSPLGMGNTEAFF.

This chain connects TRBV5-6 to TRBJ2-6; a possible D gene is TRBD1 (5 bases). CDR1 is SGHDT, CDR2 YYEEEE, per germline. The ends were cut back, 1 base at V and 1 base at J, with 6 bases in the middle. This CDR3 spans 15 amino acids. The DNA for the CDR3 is TGTGCCAGCAGCTTGAGGGGATCTGGGGCCAACGTCCTGACTTTC. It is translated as CASSLRGSGANVLTF.

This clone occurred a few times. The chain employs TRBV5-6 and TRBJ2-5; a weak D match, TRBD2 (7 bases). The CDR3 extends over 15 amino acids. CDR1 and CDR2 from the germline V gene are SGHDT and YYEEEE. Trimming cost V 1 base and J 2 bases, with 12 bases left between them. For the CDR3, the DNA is TGTGCCAGCAGCTTGACGGGGAGGGGGCAAGAGACCCAGTACTTC. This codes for CASSLTGRGQETQYF.

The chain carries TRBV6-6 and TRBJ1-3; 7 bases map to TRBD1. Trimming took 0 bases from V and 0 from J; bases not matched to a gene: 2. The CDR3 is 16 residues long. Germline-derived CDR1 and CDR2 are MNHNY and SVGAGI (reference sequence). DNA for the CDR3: TGTGCCAGCAGTTACTCGACAGGGAACTCTGGAAACACCATATATTTT. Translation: CASSYSTGNSGNTIYF.

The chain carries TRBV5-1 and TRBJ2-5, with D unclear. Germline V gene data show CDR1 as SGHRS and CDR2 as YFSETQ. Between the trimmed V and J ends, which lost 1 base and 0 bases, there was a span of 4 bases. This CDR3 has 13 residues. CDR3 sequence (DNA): TGCGCCAGCAGCTTGTACTACCAAGAGACCCAGTACTTC. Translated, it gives CASSLYYQETQYF.

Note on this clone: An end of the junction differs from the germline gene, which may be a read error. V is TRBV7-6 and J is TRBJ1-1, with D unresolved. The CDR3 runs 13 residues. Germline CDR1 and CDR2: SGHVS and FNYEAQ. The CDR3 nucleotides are TGTGCCAGCGGCTTAGGGCTTAACACTGAAGCTTTCTTT. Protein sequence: CASGLGLNTEAFF.

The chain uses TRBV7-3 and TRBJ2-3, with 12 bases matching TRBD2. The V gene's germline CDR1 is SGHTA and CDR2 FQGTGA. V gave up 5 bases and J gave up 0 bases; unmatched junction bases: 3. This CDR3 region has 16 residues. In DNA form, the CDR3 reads TGTGCCAGCAGCATTACTAGCGGGGGGAGCACAGATACGCAGTATTTT. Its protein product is CASSITSGGSTDTQYF.

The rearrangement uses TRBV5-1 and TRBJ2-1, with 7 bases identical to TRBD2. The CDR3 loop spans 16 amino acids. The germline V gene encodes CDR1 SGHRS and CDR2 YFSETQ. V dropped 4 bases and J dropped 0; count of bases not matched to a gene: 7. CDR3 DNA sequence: TGCGCCAGCAGCCCGCTAGCGGCCAGCTCCTACAATGAGCAGTTCTTC. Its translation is CASSPLAASSYNEQFF.

For the CDR3, the DNA is TGCGCCAGCAGCTTGGCGGGACTAGCGGCCTACAATGAGCAGTTCTTC. It codes for CASSLAGLAAYNEQFF. The rearrangement links TRBV5-1 to TRBJ2-1; TRBD2 matches at 11 bases. The CDR3 runs 16 residues. V lost 0 bases and J lost 2; bases outside the gene matches: 1. Germline V gene sequence: CDR1 SGHRS, CDR2 YFSETQ.

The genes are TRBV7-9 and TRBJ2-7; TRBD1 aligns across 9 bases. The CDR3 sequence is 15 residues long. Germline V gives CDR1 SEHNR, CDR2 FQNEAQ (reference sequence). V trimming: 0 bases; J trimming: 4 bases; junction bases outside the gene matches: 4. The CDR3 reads CASSLAGTGLYEQYF. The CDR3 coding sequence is TGTGCCAGCAGCTTAGCCGGGACAGGGCTTTACGAGCAGTACTTC.

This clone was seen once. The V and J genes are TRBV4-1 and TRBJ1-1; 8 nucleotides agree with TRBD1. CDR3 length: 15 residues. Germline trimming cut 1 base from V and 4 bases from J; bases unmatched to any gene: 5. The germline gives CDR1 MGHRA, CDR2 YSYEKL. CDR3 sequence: CASSQVGQGTTEAFF. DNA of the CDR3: TGCGCCAGCAGCCAAGTTGGACAGGGAACCACTGAAGCTTTCTTT.

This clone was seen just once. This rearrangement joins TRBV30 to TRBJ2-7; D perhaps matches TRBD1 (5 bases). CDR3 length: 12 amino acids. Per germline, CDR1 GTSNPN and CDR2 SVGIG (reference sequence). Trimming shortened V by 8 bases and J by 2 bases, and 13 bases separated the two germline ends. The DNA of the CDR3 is TGTGCCCGGACCAGGGCCCCCTACGAGCAGTACTTC. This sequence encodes CARTRAPYEQYF. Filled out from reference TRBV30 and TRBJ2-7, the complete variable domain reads SQTIHQWPATLVQPVGSPLSLECTVEGTSNPNLYWYRQAAGRGLQLLFYSVGIGQISSEVPQNLSASRPQDRQFILSSKKLLLSDSGFYLCARTRAPYEQYFGPGTRLTVT.